Below are 28 T cell receptor beta chains sequenced from a single sample in a study of blood T cell repertoires in COVID-19. The repertoire was sequenced with immunoSEQ multiplex PCR; TCRdb's copy has only in-frame clones and lacks some. The sample shows roughly 99,000 clones, about 87% of them seen only once. Sequenced input: peripheral blood. These receptors were taken from a man aged 45-60 years with active or convalescent COVID-19.

This chain connects TRBV6-5 to TRBJ2-1; 14 positions match TRBD2. This CDR3 region has 15 residues. Per the germline V gene, CDR1 is MNHEY and CDR2 is SVGAGI. Germline trimming cut 6 bases from V and 9 bases from J; bases unmatched to any gene: 7. The CDR3 reads CASRRSGTSGSEQFF. The DNA of the CDR3 is TGTGCCAGCAGACGCTCCGGGACTAGCGGGAGTGAGCAGTTCTTC.

V and J are TRBV30 and TRBJ1-6; D call uncertain. Germline loops: CDR1 GTSNPN, CDR2 SVGIG (reference sequence). The germline V and J ends were trimmed by 3 bases and 9 bases, with 9 bases remaining between them. There are 12 residues in the CDR3. The CDR3 spells CAWSNGGSPLHF. The CDR3 region has the DNA TGTGCCTGGAGCAACGGAGGTTCACCCCTCCACTTT.

The chain has TRBV29-1 and TRBJ2-2; D not certain. CDR3 size: 13 residues. CDR1 SQVTM and CDR2 ANQGSEA come from the germline V gene. Trimming removed 6 bases at V and 6 bases at J, with 14 bases between. CDR3 nucleotides: TGCAGCGTATCTTTTGGTGAGGCCGGGGAGCTGTTTTTT. It codes for CSVSFGEAGELFF.

The table lists this clone with a few counts. The chain employs TRBV10-2 and TRBJ2-3, with D perhaps TRBD1 (5 bases). CDR1 and CDR2 (germline): WSHSY, SAAADI. The CDR3 runs 14 residues. V was pared by 2 bases and J by 2 bases, with 8 bases between. The CDR3 loop reads CASSEGHFTDTQYF. CDR3 in DNA: TGCGCCAGCAGTGAGGGACATTTCACAGATACGCAGTATTTT.

The rearrangement links TRBV5-4 to TRBJ1-4; 9 bases line up with TRBD1. Per germline, CDR1 SGHNT and CDR2 YYREEE (reference sequence). This CDR3 is 15 amino acids long. V was clipped by 1 base and J by 5 bases; unmatched bases: 3. In DNA form, the CDR3 reads TGTGCCAGCAGCTTGTCTGGACAGGGGAATGAAAAACTGTTTTTT. Residues: CASSLSGQGNEKLFF.

This chain links TRBV28 with TRBJ1-5; TRBD1 aligns across 9 bases. CDR1 MDHEN and CDR2 SYDVKM come from the germline V gene. V lost 4 bases and J lost 4; bases outside the gene matches: 2. There are 14 residues in the CDR3. CDR3 bases: TGTGCCAGCAGTTCGGGACAGGGTAATCAGCCCCAGCATTTT. Translating gives CASSSGQGNQPQHF.

The rearrangement uses TRBV6-2 or TRBV6-3 and TRBJ1-1; 7 nucleotides line up with TRBD1. Germline values: CDR1 MNHEY, CDR2 SVGEGT. V shed 5 bases and J 9 bases; nucleotides not matched to a gene: 9. The CDR3 length is 13 residues. The CDR3 spells CASSLTRDRKAFF. CDR3 DNA: TGTGCCAGCAGTCTTACCCGGGACAGAAAAGCTTTCTTT.

V and J are TRBV28 and TRBJ1-3, with a weak D call TRBD1 (6 bases). Germline V gives CDR1 MDHEN, CDR2 SYDVKM. The CDR3 runs to 13 residues. Deletions cut 2 bases from V and 5 bases from J, with 7 bases between. CDR3 sequence reads: CASSLQGRNTIYF. Written as DNA, the CDR3 is TGTGCCAGCAGTTTACAGGGGAGAAACACCATATATTTT. Combining the CDR3 with reference TRBV28 and TRBJ1-3 gives the whole variable domain DVKVTQSSRYLVKRTGEKVFLECVQDMDHENMFWYRQDPGLGLRLIYFSYDVKMKEKGDIPEGYSVSREKKERFSLILESASTNQTSMYLCASSLQGRNTIYFGEGSWLTVV.

This chain uses TRBV4-1 with TRBJ1-1; D unclear. The CDR3 sequence is 15 residues long. V was trimmed by 0 bases and J by 1 base, leaving 9 bases between them. Germline assignment: CDR1 MGHRA and CDR2 YSYEKL. This chain's CDR3 is CASSQDQGGNTEAFF. Here the CDR3 DNA reads TGCGCCAGCAGCCAAGATCAAGGAGGGAACACTGAAGCTTTCTTT.

This chain links TRBV5-1 with TRBJ1-5, with 7 bases fitting TRBD1. J was trimmed by 7 bases and V by 3 bases; bases with no gene match: 4. Germline CDR1 is SGHRS and CDR2 is YFSETQ. This CDR3 is built from 13 residues. Here the CDR3 DNA reads TGCGCCAGCAGCTCCGGACAGGACCAGCCCCAGCATTTT. Translating gives CASSSGQDQPQHF.

The chain joins TRBV4-1 to TRBJ2-7, with 8 positions matching TRBD1. With 1 base clipped from V and 5 bases from J, the junction kept 7 bases outside the gene matches. The germline gives CDR1 MGHRA, CDR2 YSYEKL. The CDR3 spans 15 residues. The DNA for the CDR3 is TGCGCCAGCAGCCAAGCTAGACAGGGGAACGACGAGCAGTACTTC. Translation gives CASSQARQGNDEQYF.

The chain recombines TRBV7-2 with TRBJ2-1; D is perhaps TRBD2 (6 bases). The germline V and J ends were trimmed by 0 bases and 6 bases, with 12 bases remaining between them. CDR3 length: 15 residues. Germline CDR1 is SGHTA and CDR2 is FQGNSA. CDR3 amino acids: CASSLAPSVGNEQFF. The CDR3, as DNA: TGTGCCAGCAGCTTAGCCCCTAGCGTGGGCAATGAGCAGTTCTTC.

This clone occurred once. This sequence joins TRBV13 and TRBJ2-1, with D possibly being TRBD1 (5 bases). V was shortened by 1 base and J by 4 bases, with 14 bases between the two germline ends. Germline CDR1 and CDR2: PRHDT and FYEKMQ (reference sequence). The CDR3 has 16 amino acids. The CDR3 region has the DNA TGTGCCAGCAGCTTAGAAGACAGCAACACATACAATGAGCAGTTCTTC. Its translation is CASSLEDSNTYNEQFF. The full variable domain, its missing parts supplied by reference TRBV13 and TRBJ2-1, is AAGVIQSPRHLIKEKRETATLKCYPIPRHDTVYWYQQGPGQDPQFLISFYEKMQSDKGSIPDRFSAQQFSDYHSELNMSSLELGDSALYFCASSLEDSNTYNEQFFGPGTRLTVL.

V gene TRBV9 combines with J gene TRBJ2-7; D call uncertain. Per germline, CDR1 SGDLS and CDR2 YYNGEE. Trimming cost V 0 bases and J 0 bases, with 7 bases left between them. This CDR3 region has 14 residues. CDR3 loop: CASSVAEVSYEQYF. The CDR3 region has the DNA TGTGCCAGCAGCGTAGCTGAGGTCTCCTACGAGCAGTACTTC.

This chain's CDR3 is CASSLGSPWGRNNEQFF. DNA of the CDR3: TGTGCCAGCAGCTTGGGCTCTCCCTGGGGGCGAAACAATGAGCAGTTCTTC. This chain uses TRBV7-6 with TRBJ2-1, with D possibly matching TRBD1 (6 bases). CDR3 size: 17 residues. Germline loops: CDR1 SGHVS, CDR2 FNYEAQ. Between the trimmed V and J ends, which lost 3 bases and 5 bases, there was a span of 20 bases.

This chain joins TRBV5-6 and TRBJ1-5, with D tentatively TRBD1 (6 bases). Germline lookup yields CDR1 SGHDT and CDR2 YYEEEE. The germline V and J ends were trimmed by 0 bases and 7 bases, with 11 bases remaining between them. The length of the CDR3 is 14 residues. Here the CDR3 reads CASSLVGARQPQHF. The CDR3 DNA sequence: TGTGCCAGCAGCTTGGTGGGGGCGAGGCAGCCCCAGCATTTT.

This clone was detected a few times. The chain is built from TRBV6-5 and TRBJ1-1; TRBD1 might be the D (6 bases). V gave up 6 bases and J gave up 5 bases, with 19 bases separating them. The germline V gene has CDR1 MNHEY and CDR2 SVGAGI. This CDR3 spans 15 amino acids. CDR3 in DNA: TGTGCCAGCAGCGAGGCAGTAACAGGGTGGACTGAAGCTTTCTTT. It translates to CASSEAVTGWTEAFF.

The rearrangement links TRBV6-5 to TRBJ2-1; 12 nucleotides line up with TRBD2. The ends lost 2 bases at V and 7 bases at J; junction bases unmatched: 3. Germline V gene data show CDR1 as MNHEY and CDR2 as SVGAGI. This CDR3 contains 15 residues. CDR3 coding DNA: TGTGCCAGCAGTTACGATGGACTAGCGGGAAATGAGCAGTTCTTC. Its protein is CASSYDGLAGNEQFF.

The chain carries TRBV11-2 and TRBJ2-5, with 8 bases matching TRBD2. CDR1 and CDR2 (germline): SGHAT, FQNNGV. The CDR3 has 18 amino acids. Trimming took 4 bases from V and 2 from J; bases not matched to a gene: 15. The CDR3 loop reads CASSSYDKPGLDQETQYF. The CDR3 region has the DNA TGTGCCAGCAGCTCCTACGATAAACCGGGACTAGATCAAGAGACCCAGTACTTC.

The chain is built from TRBV10-2 and TRBJ2-7; 8 nucleotides line up with TRBD2. CDR3 size: 13 residues. V lost 4 bases and J lost 6; bases outside the gene matches: 5. Germline CDR1 and CDR2: WSHSY and SAAADI. CDR3 bases: TGCGCCAGCAGTGTGGGGACTAGACGCGAGCAGTACTTC. This encodes CASSVGTRREQYF.

For this clone: The same CDR3 arises from other DNA sequences in this sample as well. The rearrangement uses TRBV27 and TRBJ1-1; D unclear. From germline, CDR1 is MNHEY and CDR2 SMNVEV (reference sequence). The CDR3 contains 13 residues. V lost 1 base to trimming and J lost 1 base, with 4 bases between them. The CDR3 coding sequence is TGTGCCAGCAGTTTATTCCGGAACACTGAAGCTTTCTTT. Translating gives CASSLFRNTEAFF.

V gene TRBV27 combines with J gene TRBJ1-1, with D hard to call. Trimming took off 2 bases at V and 1 base at J, with 5 bases between the two ends. Per germline, CDR1 MNHEY and CDR2 SMNVEV (reference sequence). The CDR3 runs 13 residues. CDR3 residues: CASSLVANTEAFF. For the CDR3, the DNA is TGTGCCAGCAGTTTAGTAGCGAACACTGAAGCTTTCTTT.

This clone was seen more than once but under ten times. V usage is TRBV18 and J usage is TRBJ1-2; a weak D match, TRBD1 (6 bases). CDR3 length equals 13 residues. V gave up 3 bases and J gave up 13 bases, with 18 bases separating them. The germline V gene has CDR1 KGHSH and CDR2 LQKENI. The CDR3 sequence is CASSPEQGGLSTF. The DNA for the CDR3 is TGTGCCAGCTCACCCGAACAGGGTGGCCTCTCCACCTTC.

The chain recombines TRBV28 with TRBJ2-1; 10 bases agree with TRBD2. CDR3 length equals 15 residues. With 1 base clipped from V and 10 bases from J, the junction kept 7 bases outside the gene matches. CDR1 MDHEN and CDR2 SYDVKM come from the germline V gene. The CDR3 protein is CASSLLSGRAHEQFF. DNA for the CDR3: TGTGCCAGCAGTTTATTGAGCGGGAGGGCACACGAGCAGTTCTTC.

The V gene is TRBV28, the J gene TRBJ1-1, with D unresolved. In germline, CDR1 is MDHEN, CDR2 SYDVKM. V shed 7 bases and J shed 3 bases, with 18 bases lying between them. The CDR3 is made up of 15 amino acids. In DNA, the CDR3 is TGTGCCAGCAATAAACACGGGGTTCCTTACACTGAAGCTTTCTTT. Its protein product is CASNKHGVPYTEAFF.

The CDR3 spells CASSPNQGASYGYTF. CDR3 DNA sequence: TGCGCCAGCAGCCCAAATCAGGGGGCTTCGTATGGCTACACCTTC. V is TRBV5-1 and J is TRBJ1-2, with TRBD1 matching over 8 bases. Germline V lookup: CDR1 SGHRS, CDR2 YFSETQ. This CDR3 contains 15 residues. V was clipped by 4 bases and J by 5 bases; unmatched bases: 10.

The V and J genes are TRBV29-1 and TRBJ1-2, with D possibly TRBD1 on 5 matching bases. Germline V gene sequence: CDR1 SQVTM, CDR2 ANQGSEA. This CDR3 is built from 11 residues. Between the trimmed V and J ends, which lost 7 bases and 7 bases, there was a span of 13 bases. As DNA, the CDR3 is TGCAGCGACTGGGGGGGAGGTGGCTACACCTTC. Amino acids: CSDWGGGGYTF.

This chain connects TRBV7-9 to TRBJ1-1, with a tentative D call TRBD1 (5 bases). V lost 6 bases and J lost 8, with 13 bases in between. Germline V lookup: CDR1 SEHNR, CDR2 FQNEAQ (reference sequence). This CDR3 has 12 residues. The CDR3 DNA reads as TGTGCCAGCAGTGGATGGGGGGTAGAAGCTTTCTTT. Protein: CASSGWGVEAFF. The whole variable domain, remainder taken from reference TRBV7-9 and TRBJ1-1, is DTGVSQNPRHKITKRGQNVTFRCDPISEHNRLYWYRQTLGQGPEFLTYFQNEAQLEKSRLLSDRFSAERPKGSFSTLEIQRTEQGDSAMYLCASSGWGVEAFFGQGTRLTVV.